The 9 T cell receptor beta chains given below trace back to one sample, sequenced in a study of blood T cell repertoires in COVID-19 (dated by TCRdb to the early 2020s). The method behind the library was the immunoSEQ multiplex PCR assay. The table was pulled from immuneACCESS by TCRdb, which kept in-frame rearrangements only. Such tables lose some clones; where checked, under half of the loss comes from unresolved V genes, and the rest has no known cause. Counted in this sample were 360,000 or so clones; 83% of them appeared once. The ten largest clones add up to less than 6% of the sample. Sequences were obtained from PBMCs or T cells enriched from blood (not recorded which). These receptors all come from a woman in her fifties or sixties who had recovered from COVID-19.

The chain combines TRBV3-1 (or the pseudogene TRBV3-2) with TRBJ1-1; no reliable D call. The CDR3 is 15 residues long. Trimming shortened V by 0 bases and J by 2 bases, and 10 bases separated the two germline ends. Germline lookup yields CDR1 LGHDT and CDR2 YNNKEL (reference sequence). The CDR3 DNA follows: TGTGCCAGCAGCCAAGATCAACTCCCAAACACTGAAGCTTTCTTT. As protein: CASSQDQLPNTEAFF.

The gene calls are TRBV6-5 and TRBJ2-1; D is unresolved. Germline assignment: CDR1 MNHEY and CDR2 SVGAGI. Trimming stripped 8 bases from V and 0 bases from J, with 11 bases between. CDR3 length: 14 residues. CDR3 coding DNA: TGTGCCAGCGCGACCTGGAGCTCCTACAATGAGCAGTTCTTC. Residues: CASATWSSYNEQFF.

The chain recombines TRBV6-5 with TRBJ1-1, with 8 bases identical to TRBD1. The CDR3 is 15 amino acids. The trim removed 4 bases at V and 4 bases at J, leaving 8 bases unmatched. Germline assignment: CDR1 MNHEY and CDR2 SVGAGI. The CDR3 DNA sequence: TGTGCCAGCAGTTCGGGACAGGCTGTGGCCACTGAAGCTTTCTTT. Translated: CASSSGQAVATEAFF.

The chain uses TRBV6-2 or TRBV6-3 and TRBJ2-1, with TRBD2 identical over 13 bases. This CDR3 has 20 amino acids. The J segment lost 0 bases and the V segment lost 0 bases, leaving 8 bases of the junction unmatched. Germline V lookup: CDR1 MNHEY, CDR2 SVGEGT. CDR3 coding DNA: TGTGCCAGCAGTTACTCTTCCGGGACTAGCGGGACCACCTCCTACAATGAGCAGTTCTTC. It codes for CASSYSSGTSGTTSYNEQFF.

This clone has at least ten counts. The V call is TRBV5-4, the J call TRBJ1-6, with TRBD1 as a possible D gene (5 bases). This CDR3 region has 15 residues. V lost 0 bases and J lost 8, with 12 bases in between. Germline CDR1 SGHNT, CDR2 YYREEE (reference sequence). The CDR3 reads CASSLANRLDSPLHF. CDR3 DNA sequence: TGTGCCAGCAGCTTGGCCAACAGGTTGGATTCACCCCTCCACTTT.

The gene calls are TRBV6-5 and TRBJ1-2; no clear D. Germline values: CDR1 MNHEY, CDR2 SVGAGI. The CDR3 sequence is 14 residues long. Trimming removed 6 bases from V and 12 bases from J, with 23 bases in between. This chain's CDR3 is CASSTSGARPSNTF. CDR3 nucleotides: TGTGCCAGCAGCACATCAGGTGCGAGACCTAGCAACACCTTC.

The sample holds a few counts of this clone. Within the sample, other DNA sequences also encode this same CDR3. The CDR3 is CASSLGRNTEAFF. CDR3 DNA sequence: TGTGCCAGCAGCTTAGGGAGGAACACTGAAGCTTTCTTT. This rearrangement joins TRBV11-3 to TRBJ1-1; D gene unclear. The CDR3 has 13 residues. V lost 1 base to trimming and J lost 1 base, with 4 bases between them. In germline, CDR1 is SGHNT, CDR2 YENEEA.

CDR3 sequence: CASSSVDTQYF. CDR3 nucleotides: TGCGCCAGCAGCTCGGTGGATACGCAGTATTTT. The gene calls are TRBV5-1 and TRBJ2-3, with D unresolved. CDR3 size: 11 residues. From germline, CDR1 is SGHRS and CDR2 YFSETQ. V lost 3 bases and J 6 bases, leaving 5 bases between the germline ends.

The V and J genes are TRBV12-3 or TRBV12-4 and TRBJ1-1; D might be TRBD1 (6 bases). The CDR3 is made up of 13 amino acids. Trimming removed 6 bases at V and 3 bases at J, with 11 bases between. CDR3 bases: TGTGCCAGCAGCAGGGGCGCGTACACTGAAGCTTTCTTT. Protein product: CASSRGAYTEAFF.